The rows below give T cell receptor beta chains drawn from one sample of a study of blood T cells in healthy people across ages. A single record per CDR3 protein comes from TCRdb applying MiXCR to the 5' RACE reads. The sample shows approximately 730,000 distinct CDR3 sequences, 35% to 45% of them seen only once. The sample was blood. These TCRs come from a woman aged 55-69 years in good health. The CDR3 runs from the conserved cysteine through the conserved F or W. A D gene is named only where the DNA matches it firmly. Clone size is stated in some rows and not others, as once, few, many or a class when expanded.

-,TRBJ2-3,TRBD2,TRBV11-3,TGTGCCAGCAGCTTCTCCGGGGGGAGTGGGACAGATACGCAGTATTTT,CASSFSGGSGTDTQYF
-,TRBJ1-1,-,TRBV29-1,TGCAGCGGCAAAAAGGGTCGAGACACTGAAGCTTTCTTT,CSGKKGRDTEAFF
-,TRBJ2-3,TRBD2,TRBV13,TGTGCCAGCAGCGTCTTCGGAGCGGGAGACACAGATACGCGGTATTTT,CASSVFGAGDTDTRYF
-,TRBJ1-1,-,TRBV29-1,TGCAGCGTGGATGGACACGGGAACACTGAAGCTTTCTTT,CSVDGHGNTEAFF
many,TRBJ2-7,TRBD1,TRBV29-1,TGCAGCGTTGCTGTACAGGGGGCCCCCTACGAGCAGTACTTC,CSVAVQGAPYEQYF
many,TRBJ1-2,-,TRBV29-1,TGCAGCGTTGATAGGTCCGCATTACAATACTATGGCTACACCTTC,CSVDRSALQYYGYTF
-,TRBJ1-1,-,TRBV7-9,TGTGCCAGCATCCAGGGGTTGAACACTGAAGCTTTCTTT,CASIQGLNTEAFF
-,TRBJ1-6,-,TRBV20-1,TGCAGTGGCCAGGGACCGACGACTTCACCCCTCCACTTT,CSGQGPTTSPLHF
few,TRBJ2-1,-,TRBV24-1,TGTGCCACCGGTCCATCCTCGTGGGATGAGCAGTTCTTC,CATGPSSWDEQFF
few,TRBJ1-2,-,TRBV10-3,TGTGCCATCAGATCCGCGCAGGCGGACTATGGCTACACCTTC,CAIRSAQADYGYTF
few,TRBJ2-5,-,TRBV5-1,TGCGCCAGCAGCTTGTTTCCGGAGGAGACCCAGTACTTC,CASSLFPEETQYF
few,TRBJ2-7,-,TRBV6-2/TRBV6-3,TGTGCCAGCAAAGAAGGGGGGCTAAACGAGCAGTACTTC,CASKEGGLNEQYF
-,TRBJ2-3,-,TRBV3-1,TGTGCCAGCAGCCAAGGAGTACTAGCTAGCACAGATACGCAGTATTTT,CASSQGVLASTDTQYF
few,TRBJ2-3,TRBD1,TRBV20-1,TGCAGTGCTCTCAGACAGGGCCTTAGCACAGATACGCAGTATTTT,CSALRQGLSTDTQYF
-,TRBJ2-7,-,TRBV29-1,TGCAGCGTTGAAGATAGAGGCCTTCCTAACGAGCAGTACTTC,CSVEDRGLPNEQYF
-,TRBJ1-5,TRBD1,TRBV7-9,TGTGCCAGCAGCTTAGAACAGGGGAATCAGCCCCAGCATTTT,CASSLEQGNQPQHF
few,TRBJ2-7,-,TRBV18,TGTGCCAGCTCCATCAACAGCTACGAGCAGTACTTC,CASSINSYEQYF
-,TRBJ2-7,-,TRBV6-5,TGTGCCAGCAGTTATCCGACAGAATACGAGCAGTACTTC,CASSYPTEYEQYF
-,TRBJ2-5,-,TRBV6-2/TRBV6-3,TGTGCCAGCAGGTCCGGGAAGGGCGGCAAACAAGAGACCCAGTACTTC,CASRSGKGGKQETQYF
-,TRBJ2-1,-,TRBV28,TGTGCCAGCAAGAAGGCTTTCTCCTACAATGAGCAGTTCTTC,CASKKAFSYNEQFF
-,TRBJ2-5,-,TRBV5-1,TGCGCCAGCAGCTTGGCCGTCGGGATCCAAGAGACCCAGTACTTC,CASSLAVGIQETQYF
-,TRBJ2-1,TRBD1,TRBV6-5,TGTGCCAGCAGTTACTCGAGCACAGGGGGGTACAATGAGCAGTTCTTC,CASSYSSTGGYNEQFF
few,TRBJ2-1,-,TRBV5-1,TGCGCCAGCAGCTTGGGTTGGGGTGCCCTCTACAATGAGCAGTTCTTC,CASSLGWGALYNEQFF
-,TRBJ2-1,TRBD2,TRBV4-3,TGCGCCAGCAGCCACGGACTAGCGGCCAGGACCAATGAGCAGTTCTTC,CASSHGLAARTNEQFF